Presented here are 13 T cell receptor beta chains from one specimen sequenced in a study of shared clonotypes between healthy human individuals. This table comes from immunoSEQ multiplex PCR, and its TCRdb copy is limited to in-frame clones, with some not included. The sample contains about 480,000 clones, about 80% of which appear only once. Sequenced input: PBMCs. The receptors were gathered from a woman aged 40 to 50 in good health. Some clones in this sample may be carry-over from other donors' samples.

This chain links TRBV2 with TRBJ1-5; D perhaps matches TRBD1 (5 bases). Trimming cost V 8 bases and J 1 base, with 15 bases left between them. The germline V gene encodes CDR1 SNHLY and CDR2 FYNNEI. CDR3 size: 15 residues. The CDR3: CASLGGGESNQPQHF. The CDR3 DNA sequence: TGTGCCAGCCTTGGGGGGGGTGAGAGCAATCAGCCCCAGCATTTT.

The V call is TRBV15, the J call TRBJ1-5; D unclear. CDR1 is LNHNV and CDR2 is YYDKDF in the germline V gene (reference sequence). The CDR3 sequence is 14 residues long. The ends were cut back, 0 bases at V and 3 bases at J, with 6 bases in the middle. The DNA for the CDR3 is TGTGCCACCAGCAGAGATCGGGACAATCAGCCCCAGCATTTT. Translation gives CATSRDRDNQPQHF.

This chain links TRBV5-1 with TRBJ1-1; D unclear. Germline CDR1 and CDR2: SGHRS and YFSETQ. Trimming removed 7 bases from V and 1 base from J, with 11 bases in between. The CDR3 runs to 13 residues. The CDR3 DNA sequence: TGCGCCAGCGGACCCTCACCGAACACTGAAGCTTTCTTT. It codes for CASGPSPNTEAFF.

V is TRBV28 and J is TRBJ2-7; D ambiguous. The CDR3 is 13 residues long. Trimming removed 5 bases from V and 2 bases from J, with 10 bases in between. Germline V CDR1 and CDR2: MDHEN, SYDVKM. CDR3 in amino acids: CASSPLLAYEQYF. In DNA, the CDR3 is TGTGCCAGCAGTCCACTCCTGGCCTACGAGCAGTACTTC.

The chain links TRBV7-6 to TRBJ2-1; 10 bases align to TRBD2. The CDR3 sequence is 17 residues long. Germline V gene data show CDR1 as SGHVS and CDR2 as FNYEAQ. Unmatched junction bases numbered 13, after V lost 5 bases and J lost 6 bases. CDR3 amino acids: CASSRDLLAGEGNEQFF. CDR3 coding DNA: TGTGCCAGCAGCAGGGACCTCCTAGCGGGAGAGGGCAATGAGCAGTTCTTC.

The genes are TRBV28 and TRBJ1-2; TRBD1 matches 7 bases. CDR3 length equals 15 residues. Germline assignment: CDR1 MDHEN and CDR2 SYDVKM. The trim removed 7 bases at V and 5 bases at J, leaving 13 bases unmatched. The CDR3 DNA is TGTGCCAGCATTATCGGCCGGGACAGCTCTTATGGCTACACCTTC. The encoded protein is CASIIGRDSSYGYTF.

The CDR3 DNA follows: TGTGCCAGCATTCGGCGGGAGATCGATGAGCAGTTCTTC. Translating gives CASIRREIDEQFF. This chain links TRBV28 with TRBJ2-1; 7 bases agree with TRBD2. CDR3 length: 13 amino acids. The ends lost 7 bases at V and 8 bases at J; junction bases unmatched: 8. Germline loops: CDR1 MDHEN, CDR2 SYDVKM.

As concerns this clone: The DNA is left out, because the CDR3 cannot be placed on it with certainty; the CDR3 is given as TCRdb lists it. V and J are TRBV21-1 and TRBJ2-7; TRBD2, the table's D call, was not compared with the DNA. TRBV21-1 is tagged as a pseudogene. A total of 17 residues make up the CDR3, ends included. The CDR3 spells CASSKRRWAGGSHEQYF.

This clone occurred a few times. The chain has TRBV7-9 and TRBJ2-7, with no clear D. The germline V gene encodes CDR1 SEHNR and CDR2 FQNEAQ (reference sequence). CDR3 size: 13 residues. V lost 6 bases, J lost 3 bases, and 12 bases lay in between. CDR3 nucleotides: TGTGCCAGCAGTTTACCCGACATCTACGAGCAGTACTTC. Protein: CASSLPDIYEQYF.

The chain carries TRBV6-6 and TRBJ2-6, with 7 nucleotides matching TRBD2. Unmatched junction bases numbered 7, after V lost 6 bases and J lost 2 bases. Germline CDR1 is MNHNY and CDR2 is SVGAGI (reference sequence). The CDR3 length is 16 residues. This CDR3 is CASRKWEGTGANVLTF. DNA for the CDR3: TGTGCCAGCAGGAAATGGGAGGGGACTGGGGCCAACGTCCTGACTTTC.

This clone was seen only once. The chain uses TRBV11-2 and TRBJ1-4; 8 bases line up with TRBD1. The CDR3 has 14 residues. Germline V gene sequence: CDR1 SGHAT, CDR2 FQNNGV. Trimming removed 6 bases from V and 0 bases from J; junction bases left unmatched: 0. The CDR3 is CASRDRATNEKLFF. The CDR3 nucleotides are TGTGCCAGCAGGGACAGGGCAACTAATGAAAAACTGTTTTTT.

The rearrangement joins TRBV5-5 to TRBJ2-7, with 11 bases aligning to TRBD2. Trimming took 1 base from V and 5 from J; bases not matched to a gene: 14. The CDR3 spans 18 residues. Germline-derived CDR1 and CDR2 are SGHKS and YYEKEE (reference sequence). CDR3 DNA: TGTGCCAGCAGCTTGTCCCTAGCGGGAGGCCGTCTGGGCGACGAGCAGTACTTC. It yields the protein CASSLSLAGGRLGDEQYF.

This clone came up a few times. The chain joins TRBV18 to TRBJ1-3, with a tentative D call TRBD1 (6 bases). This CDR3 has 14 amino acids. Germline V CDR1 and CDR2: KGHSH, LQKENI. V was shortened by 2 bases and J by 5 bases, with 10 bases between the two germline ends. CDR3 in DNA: TGTGCCAGCTCACCATGGACAGAAAGAAACACCATATATTTT. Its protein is CASSPWTERNTIYF.